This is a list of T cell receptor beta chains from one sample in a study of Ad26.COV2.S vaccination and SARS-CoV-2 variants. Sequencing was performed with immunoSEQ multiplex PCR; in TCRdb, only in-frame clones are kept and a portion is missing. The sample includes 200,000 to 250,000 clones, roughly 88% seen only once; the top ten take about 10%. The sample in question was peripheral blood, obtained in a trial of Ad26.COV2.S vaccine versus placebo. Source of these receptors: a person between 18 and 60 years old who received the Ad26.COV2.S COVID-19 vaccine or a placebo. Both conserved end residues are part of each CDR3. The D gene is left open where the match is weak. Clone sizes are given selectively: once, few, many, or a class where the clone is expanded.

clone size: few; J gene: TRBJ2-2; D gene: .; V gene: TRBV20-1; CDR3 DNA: TGCAGTGCAACAGTCACCGGGGAGCTGTTTTTT; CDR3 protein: CSATVTGELFF
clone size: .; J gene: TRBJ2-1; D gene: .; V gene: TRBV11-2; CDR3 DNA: TGTGCCAGCAGCTTCCTCCGGTCCTACAATGAGCAGTTCTTC; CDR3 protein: CASSFLRSYNEQFF
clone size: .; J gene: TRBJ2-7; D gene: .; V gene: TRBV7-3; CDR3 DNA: TGTGCCAGCAGTTTTACCTACGAGCAGTACTTC; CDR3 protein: CASSFTYEQYF
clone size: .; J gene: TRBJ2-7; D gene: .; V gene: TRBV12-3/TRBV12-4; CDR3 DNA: TGTGCCAGCAGTTTAGACCGCGCCTACGAGCAGTACTTC; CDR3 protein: CASSLDRAYEQYF
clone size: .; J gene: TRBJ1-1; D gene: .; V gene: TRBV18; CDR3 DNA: TGTGCCAGCTCACCCTTAGGCGGCTCGAACACTGAAGCTTTCTTT; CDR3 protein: CASSPLGGSNTEAFF
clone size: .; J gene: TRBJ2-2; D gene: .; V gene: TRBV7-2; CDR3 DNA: TGTGCCAGCAGCTCCCGGGACAAGTTCCCCGGGGAGCTGTTTTTT; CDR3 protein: CASSSRDKFPGELFF
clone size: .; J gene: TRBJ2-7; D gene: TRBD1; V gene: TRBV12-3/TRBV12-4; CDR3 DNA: TGTGCCAGCGGTGACAGGGGTCGCTCCGAGCAGTACTTC; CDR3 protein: CASGDRGRSEQYF
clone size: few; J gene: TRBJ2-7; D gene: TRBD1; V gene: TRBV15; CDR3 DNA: TGTGCCACCAGCTCCCGACAGGGTCTCGATGGCTACGAGCAGTACTTC; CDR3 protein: CATSSRQGLDGYEQYF
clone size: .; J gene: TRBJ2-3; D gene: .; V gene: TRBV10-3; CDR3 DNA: TGTGCCATCAGTGAGTCGATGGGGGGCGCGTGGAAGGCAGATACGCAGTATTTT; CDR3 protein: CAISESMGGAWKADTQYF
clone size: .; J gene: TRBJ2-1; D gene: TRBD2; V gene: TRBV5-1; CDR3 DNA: TGCGCCAGCAGCACCGGACTAGCGGGAGATTACAATGAGCAGTTCTTC; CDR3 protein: CASSTGLAGDYNEQFF
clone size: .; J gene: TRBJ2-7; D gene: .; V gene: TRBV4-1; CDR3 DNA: TGCGCCAGCAGCCAAGTGGCAGTAACCTACGAGCAGTACTTC; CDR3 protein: CASSQVAVTYEQYF
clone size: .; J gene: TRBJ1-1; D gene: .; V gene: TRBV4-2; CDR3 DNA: TGTGCCAGCAGCCAAGTTGGAGGGTCTGAAGCTTTCTTT; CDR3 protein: CASSQVGGSEAFF
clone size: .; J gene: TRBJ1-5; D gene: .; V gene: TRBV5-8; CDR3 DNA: TGTGCCAGCAGCTTGGTTTTTAAAGGGAATCAGCCCCAGCATTTT; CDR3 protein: CASSLVFKGNQPQHF
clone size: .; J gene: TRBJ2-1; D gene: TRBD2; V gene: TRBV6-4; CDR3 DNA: TGTGCCAGCAGTCTAGCGGGGGGCCACAATGAGCAGTTCTTC; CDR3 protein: CASSLAGGHNEQFF
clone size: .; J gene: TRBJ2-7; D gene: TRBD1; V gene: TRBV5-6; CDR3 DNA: TGTGCCAGCAGCTCGACAGGGTACGAGCAGTACTTC; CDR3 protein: CASSSTGYEQYF
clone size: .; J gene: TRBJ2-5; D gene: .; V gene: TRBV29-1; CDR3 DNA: TGCAGCGTTGAGAAGGGGATACCCTACCAAGAGACCCAGTACTTC; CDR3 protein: CSVEKGIPYQETQYF
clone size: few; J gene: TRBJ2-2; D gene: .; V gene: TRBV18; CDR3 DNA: TGTGCCAGCTCACCACCGGGTCAGGAAATGGCGGGGGAGCTGTTTTTT; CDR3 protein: CASSPPGQEMAGELFF
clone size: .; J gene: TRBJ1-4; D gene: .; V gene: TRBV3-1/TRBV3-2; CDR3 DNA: TGTGCCAGCAGCCAAGAATCGGGCCGTGGAGATGAAAAACTGTTTTTT; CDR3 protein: CASSQESGRGDEKLFF
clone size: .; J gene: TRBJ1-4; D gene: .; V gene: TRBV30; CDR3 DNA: TGTGCCCGGGGTGGAGGGTTGGCGACTAATGAAAAACTGTTTTTT; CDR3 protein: CARGGGLATNEKLFF
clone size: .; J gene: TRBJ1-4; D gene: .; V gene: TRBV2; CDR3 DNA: TGTGCCAGCAGTTTTAATGAAAAACTGTTTTTT; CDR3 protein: CASSFNEKLFF
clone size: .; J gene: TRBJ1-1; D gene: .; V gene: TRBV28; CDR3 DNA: TGTGCCAGCAGTTTAACGGGGATAGGCACTGAAGCTTTCTTT; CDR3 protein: CASSLTGIGTEAFF
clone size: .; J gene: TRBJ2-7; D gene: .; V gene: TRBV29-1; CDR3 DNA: TGCAGCGCCGCAGGGGAAATGCAGTACTTC; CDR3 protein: CSAAGEMQYF
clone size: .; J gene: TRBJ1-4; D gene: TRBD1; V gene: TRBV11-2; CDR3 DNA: TGTGCCAGCAGCTTTTTACAGGGGACCCATAATGAAAAACTGTTTTTT; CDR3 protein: CASSFLQGTHNEKLFF
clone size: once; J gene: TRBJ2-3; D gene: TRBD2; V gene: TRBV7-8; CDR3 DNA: TGTGCCAGCAGCTGGGACCCACCCCCGGGGAGGGCAGATACGCAGTATTTT; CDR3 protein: CASSWDPPPGRADTQYF
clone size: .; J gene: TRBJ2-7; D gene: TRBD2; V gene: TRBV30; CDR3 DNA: TGTGCCTGCCAACTAGCGGGACTTCGGGTGCAGTACTTC; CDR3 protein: CACQLAGLRVQYF
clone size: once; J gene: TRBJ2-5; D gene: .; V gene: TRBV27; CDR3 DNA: TGTGCCAGCAGGCAGACAGGGAGGGAGACCCAGTACTTC; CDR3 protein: CASRQTGRETQYF
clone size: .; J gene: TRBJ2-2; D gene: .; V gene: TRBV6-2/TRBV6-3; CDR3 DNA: TGTGCCAGCAGTTATCCAACGAACACCGGGGAGCTGTTTTTT; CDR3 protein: CASSYPTNTGELFF
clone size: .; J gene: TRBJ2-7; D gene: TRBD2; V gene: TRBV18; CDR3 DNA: TGTGCCAGCTCACACGCCGGGAGGGGGGTCGAGCAGTACTTC; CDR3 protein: CASSHAGRGVEQYF